Listed below are T cell receptor beta chains from one sample, sequenced in a study of shared clonotypes between healthy human individuals. TCRdb keeps only in-frame clones here, not all; method: immunoSEQ multiplex PCR. The data show some 2,500,000 clones, around 93% seen once. The sequencing sample was made of naive CD4+ T cells from PBMCs. These receptor sequences come from a young man in good health. Some clones in this sample may be carry-over from other donors' samples. Both conserved end residues are part of each CDR3. A D gene is named only where the DNA matches it firmly. Size is omitted from some rows. Given values are once, few, many or a class for expanded clones.

size: -
J: TRBJ1-2
V: TRBV4-2
D: -
CDR3: CASSTGTSTAYGYTF
DNA: TGTGCCAGCAGCACAGGAACGAGCACAGCCTATGGCTACACCTTC

size: -
J: TRBJ1-2
V: TRBV14
D: -
CDR3: CASSQDRGYGYTF
DNA: TGTGCCAGCAGCCAAGACAGGGGCTATGGCTACACCTTC

size: -
J: TRBJ2-2
V: TRBV7-7
D: TRBD1
CDR3: CASSVDRAGELFF
DNA: TGTGCCAGCAGCGTAGACAGGGCCGGGGAGCTGTTTTTT

size: -
J: TRBJ2-1
V: TRBV5-1
D: TRBD2
CDR3: CASSLEPRGTSGFNEQFF
DNA: TGCGCCAGCAGCTTGGAGCCCAGGGGGACTAGCGGATTCAATGAGCAGTTCTTC

size: -
J: TRBJ2-5
V: TRBV5-1
D: -
CDR3: CASSLAVRETQYF
DNA: TGCGCCAGCAGCTTGGCGGTACGCGAGACCCAGTACTTC

size: -
J: TRBJ1-4
V: TRBV14
D: -
CDR3: CASSQSLMDEKLFF
DNA: TGTGCCAGCAGCCAAAGTCTGATGGACGAAAAACTGTTTTTT

size: -
J: TRBJ2-2
V: TRBV18
D: -
CDR3: CASSPPGRGPNTGELFF
DNA: TGTGCCAGCTCACCACCTGGGAGAGGCCCGAACACCGGGGAGCTGTTTTTT

size: -
J: TRBJ2-6
V: TRBV27
D: TRBD1
CDR3: CASSRDRGSGANVLTF
DNA: TGTGCCAGCAGTCGGGACAGGGGGTCTGGGGCCAACGTCCTGACTTTC

size: -
J: TRBJ2-7
V: TRBV4-1
D: TRBD2
CDR3: CASSQDRWPSGRSEQYF
DNA: TGCGCCAGCAGCCAAGATAGATGGCCTAGCGGGAGATCCGAGCAGTACTTC

size: -
J: TRBJ2-1
V: TRBV7-9
D: TRBD2
CDR3: CASSFWRGEYNEQFF
DNA: TGTGCCAGCAGCTTCTGGCGGGGGGAATACAATGAGCAGTTCTTC

size: once
J: TRBJ1-2
V: TRBV7-8
D: -
CDR3: CASSPRPGGQDYGYTF
DNA: TGTGCCAGCAGCCCCCGCCCCGGGGGGCAGGACTATGGCTACACCTTC

size: once
J: TRBJ2-6
V: TRBV5-1
D: -
CDR3: CASSLTVQGRSGANVLTF
DNA: TGCGCCAGCAGCTTGACGGTACAGGGTCGATCTGGGGCCAACGTCCTGACTTTC

size: -
J: TRBJ2-5
V: TRBV30
D: TRBD1
CDR3: CAWSPGTGGLGETQYF
DNA: TGTGCCTGGAGTCCCGGGACAGGGGGCCTCGGGGAGACCCAGTACTTC

size: -
J: TRBJ1-5
V: TRBV28
D: TRBD1
CDR3: CASSTIGTGAHQPQHF
DNA: TGTGCCAGCAGTACTATAGGGACAGGCGCCCATCAGCCCCAGCATTTT

size: -
J: TRBJ1-2
V: TRBV6-1
D: -
CDR3: CASTPNRAGYTF
DNA: TGTGCCAGCACCCCGAACAGGGCTGGCTACACCTTC

size: -
J: TRBJ2-2
V: TRBV5-1
D: TRBD1
CDR3: CASSLAATGFAGELFF
DNA: TGCGCCAGCAGCTTGGCCGCGACAGGGTTCGCCGGGGAGCTGTTTTTT

size: -
J: TRBJ2-7
V: TRBV28
D: TRBD1
CDR3: CASKTGGTYEQYF
DNA: TGTGCCAGCAAAACAGGGGGCACCTACGAGCAGTACTTC

size: -
J: TRBJ2-1
V: TRBV29-1
D: TRBD2
CDR3: CSGKSSGRPSYNEQFF
DNA: TGCAGCGGCAAATCTAGCGGGAGGCCATCCTACAATGAGCAGTTCTTC

size: -
J: TRBJ2-5
V: TRBV5-1
D: TRBD2
CDR3: CASSDGLAGAWETQYF
DNA: TGCGCCAGCAGCGACGGACTAGCGGGAGCTTGGGAGACCCAGTACTTC

size: -
J: TRBJ1-5
V: TRBV2
D: TRBD1
CDR3: CASSISGQGVQPQHF
DNA: TGTGCCAGCAGTATCTCCGGACAGGGCGTTCAGCCCCAGCATTTT

size: -
J: TRBJ2-5
V: TRBV6-1
D: -
CDR3: CASSDRGWGETQYF
DNA: TGTGCCAGCAGTGACAGGGGATGGGGAGAGACCCAGTACTTC

size: -
J: TRBJ2-3
V: TRBV18
D: TRBD1
CDR3: CASSPQGQGADTQYF
DNA: TGTGCCAGCTCACCCCAGGGACAGGGGGCAGATACGCAGTATTTT

size: -
J: TRBJ1-2
V: TRBV15
D: -
CDR3: CATSRDKGFFGYTF
DNA: TGTGCCACCAGCAGAGATAAGGGGTTTTTTGGCTACACCTTC

size: -
J: TRBJ2-7
V: TRBV5-1
D: -
CDR3: CASSLVPSPSLDLKQYF
DNA: TGCGCCAGCAGCTTGGTTCCCTCTCCCTCCCTAGATCTTAAGCAGTACTTC

size: -
J: TRBJ2-5
V: TRBV5-4
D: -
CDR3: CASSSRVEETQYF
DNA: TGTGCCAGCAGCTCTAGAGTAGAAGAGACCCAGTACTTC

size: -
J: TRBJ1-2
V: TRBV28
D: TRBD1
CDR3: CASIHTGGVGLTF
DNA: TGTGCCAGCATCCACACAGGGGGCGTCGGGCTCACCTTC

size: -
J: TRBJ1-1
V: TRBV30
D: -
CDR3: CAWGAGAEAFF
DNA: TGTGCCTGGGGGGCCGGGGCTGAAGCTTTCTTT

size: -
J: TRBJ1-2
V: TRBV5-1
D: -
CDR3: CASSPQTANYGYTF
DNA: TGCGCCAGCAGCCCGCAGACAGCTAACTATGGCTACACCTTC

size: -
J: TRBJ2-1
V: TRBV9
D: TRBD2
CDR3: CASSAEPGRAYNEQFF
DNA: TGTGCCAGCAGCGCGGAACCCGGGAGGGCCTACAATGAGCAGTTCTTC

size: -
J: TRBJ2-1
V: TRBV7-7
D: -
CDR3: CASSQGQAYNEQFF
DNA: TGTGCCAGCAGCCAAGGACAAGCCTACAATGAGCAGTTCTTC

size: -
J: TRBJ2-7
V: TRBV5-4
D: TRBD1
CDR3: CASGDRVAYEQYF
DNA: TGTGCCAGCGGAGACAGGGTAGCGTACGAGCAGTACTTC

size: -
J: TRBJ2-1
V: TRBV7-3
D: TRBD2
CDR3: CASSSVGTSGEDEQFF
DNA: TGTGCCAGCAGCTCGGTGGGGACTAGCGGCGAAGATGAGCAGTTCTTC

size: -
J: TRBJ2-2
V: TRBV20-1
D: -
CDR3: CSATKGELFF
DNA: TGCAGTGCTACTAAAGGGGAGCTGTTTTTT

size: once
J: TRBJ2-7
V: TRBV6-5
D: TRBD2
CDR3: CASSYSGTSRGQYF
DNA: TGTGCCAGCAGTTACTCCGGGACTAGTCGGGGGCAGTACTTC

size: -
J: TRBJ1-2
V: TRBV6-1
D: -
CDR3: CASSEAWGTYGYTF
DNA: TGTGCCAGCAGTGAAGCCTGGGGAACCTATGGCTACACCTTC